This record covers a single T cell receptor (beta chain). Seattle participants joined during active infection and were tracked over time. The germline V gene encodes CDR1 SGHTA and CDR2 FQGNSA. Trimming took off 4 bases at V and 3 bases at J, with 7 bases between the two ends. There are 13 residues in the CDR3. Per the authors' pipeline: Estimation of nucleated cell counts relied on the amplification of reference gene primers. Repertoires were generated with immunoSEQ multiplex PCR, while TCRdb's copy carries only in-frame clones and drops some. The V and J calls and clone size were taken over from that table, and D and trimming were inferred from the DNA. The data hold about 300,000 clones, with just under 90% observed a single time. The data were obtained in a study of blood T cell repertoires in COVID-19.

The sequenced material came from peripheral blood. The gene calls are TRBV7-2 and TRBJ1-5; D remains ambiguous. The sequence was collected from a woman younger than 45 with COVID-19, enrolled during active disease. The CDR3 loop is CASSSDFNQPQHF. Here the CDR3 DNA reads TGTGCCAGCAGCTCCGACTTCAATCAGCCCCAGCATTTT.